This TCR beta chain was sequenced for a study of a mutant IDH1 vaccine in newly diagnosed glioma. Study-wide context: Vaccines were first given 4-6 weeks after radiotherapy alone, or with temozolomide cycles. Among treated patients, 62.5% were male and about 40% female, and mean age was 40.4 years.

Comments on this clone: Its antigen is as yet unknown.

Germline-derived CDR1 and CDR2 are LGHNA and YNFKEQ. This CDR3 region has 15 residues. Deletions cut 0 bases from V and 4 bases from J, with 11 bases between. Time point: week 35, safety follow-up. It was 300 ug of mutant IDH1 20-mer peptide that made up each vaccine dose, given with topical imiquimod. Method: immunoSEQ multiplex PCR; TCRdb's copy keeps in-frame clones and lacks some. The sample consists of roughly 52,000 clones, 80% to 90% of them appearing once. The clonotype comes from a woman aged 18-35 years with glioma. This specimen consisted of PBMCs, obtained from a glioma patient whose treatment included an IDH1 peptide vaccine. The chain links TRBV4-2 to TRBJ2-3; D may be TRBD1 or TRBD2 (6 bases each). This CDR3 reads CASSQEEGGPDTQYF. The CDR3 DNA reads TGTGCCAGCAGCCAAGAGGAGGGGGGTCCAGATACGCAGTATTTT.